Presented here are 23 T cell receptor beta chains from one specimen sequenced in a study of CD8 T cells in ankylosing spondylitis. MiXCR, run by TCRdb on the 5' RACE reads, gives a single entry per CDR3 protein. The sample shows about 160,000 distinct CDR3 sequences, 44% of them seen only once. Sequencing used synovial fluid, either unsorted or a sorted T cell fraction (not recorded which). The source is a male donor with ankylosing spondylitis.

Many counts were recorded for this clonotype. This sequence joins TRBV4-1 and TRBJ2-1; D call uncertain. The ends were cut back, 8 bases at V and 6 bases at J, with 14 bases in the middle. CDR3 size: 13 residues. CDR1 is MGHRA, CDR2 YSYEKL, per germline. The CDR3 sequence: CASQDHGGNEQFF. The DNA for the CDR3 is TGCGCCAGCCAAGACCATGGCGGCAATGAGCAGTTCTTC.

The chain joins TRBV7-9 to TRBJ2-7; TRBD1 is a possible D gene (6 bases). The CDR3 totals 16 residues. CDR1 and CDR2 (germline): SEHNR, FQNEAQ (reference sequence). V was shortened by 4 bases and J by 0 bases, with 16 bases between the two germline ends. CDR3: CASSSHTGQSSYEQYF. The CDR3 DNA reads TGTGCCAGCAGCTCCCACACAGGGCAAAGCTCCTACGAGCAGTACTTC.

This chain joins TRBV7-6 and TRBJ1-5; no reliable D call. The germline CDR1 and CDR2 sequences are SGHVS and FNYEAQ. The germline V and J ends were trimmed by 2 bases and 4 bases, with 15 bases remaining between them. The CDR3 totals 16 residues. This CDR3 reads CASSLLPDVYNQPQHF. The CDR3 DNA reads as TGTGCCAGCAGCTTACTCCCGGACGTCTATAATCAGCCCCAGCATTTT.

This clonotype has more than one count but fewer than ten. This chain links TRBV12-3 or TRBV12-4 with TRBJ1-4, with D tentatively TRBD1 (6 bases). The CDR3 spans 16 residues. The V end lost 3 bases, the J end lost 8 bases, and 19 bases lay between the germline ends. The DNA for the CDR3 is TGTGCCAGCAGTTTTCCACTGGGGGGGCTCGGGGAAAAACTGTTTTTT. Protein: CASSFPLGGLGEKLFF.

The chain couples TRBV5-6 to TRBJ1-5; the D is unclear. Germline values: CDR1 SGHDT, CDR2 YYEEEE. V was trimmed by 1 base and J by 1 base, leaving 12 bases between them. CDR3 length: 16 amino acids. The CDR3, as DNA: TGTGCCAGCAGCTTGAGGACTAGGGAAAGCAATCAGCCCCAGCATTTT. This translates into CASSLRTRESNQPQHF.

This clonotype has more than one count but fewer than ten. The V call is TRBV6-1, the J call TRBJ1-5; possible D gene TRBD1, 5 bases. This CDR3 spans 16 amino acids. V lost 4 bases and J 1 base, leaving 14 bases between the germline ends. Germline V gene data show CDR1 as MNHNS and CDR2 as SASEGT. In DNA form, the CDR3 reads TGTGCCAGCAGTGCACCCTCCGGGACGAGCAATCAGCCCCAGCATTTT. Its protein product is CASSAPSGTSNQPQHF.

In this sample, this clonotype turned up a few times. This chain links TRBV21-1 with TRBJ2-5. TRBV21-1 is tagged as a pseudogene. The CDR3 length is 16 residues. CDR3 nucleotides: TGTGCCAGCAGCAAAGGTTTGCGGGCTGTGTTGGAGACCCAGTACTTC. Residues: CASSKGLRAVLETQYF.

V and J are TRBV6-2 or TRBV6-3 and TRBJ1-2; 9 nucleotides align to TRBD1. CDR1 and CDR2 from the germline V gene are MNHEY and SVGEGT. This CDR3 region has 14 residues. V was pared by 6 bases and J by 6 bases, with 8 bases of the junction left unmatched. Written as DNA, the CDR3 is TGTGCCAGCAGCCCCCAACGGACAGGGGATGGCTACACCTTC. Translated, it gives CASSPQRTGDGYTF.

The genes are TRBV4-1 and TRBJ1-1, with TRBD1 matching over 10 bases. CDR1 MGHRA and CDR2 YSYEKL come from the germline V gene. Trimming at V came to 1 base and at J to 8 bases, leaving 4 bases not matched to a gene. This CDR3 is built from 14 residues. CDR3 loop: CASSQGDRGLEAFF. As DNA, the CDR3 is TGCGCCAGCAGCCAAGGGGACAGGGGATTGGAAGCTTTCTTT.

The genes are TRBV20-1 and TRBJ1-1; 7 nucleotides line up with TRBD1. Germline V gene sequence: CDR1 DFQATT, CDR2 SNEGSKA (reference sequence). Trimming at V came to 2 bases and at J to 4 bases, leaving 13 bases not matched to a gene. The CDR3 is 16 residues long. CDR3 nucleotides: TGCAGTGCTAGACGGGCCGGACAGGTTATTGGCACTGAAGCTTTCTTT. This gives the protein CSARRAGQVIGTEAFF.

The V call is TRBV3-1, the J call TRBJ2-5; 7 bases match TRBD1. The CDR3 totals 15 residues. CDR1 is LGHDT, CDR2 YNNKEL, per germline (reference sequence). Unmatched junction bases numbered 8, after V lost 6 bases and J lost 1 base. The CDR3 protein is CASRNPGQIQETQYF. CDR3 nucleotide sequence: TGTGCCAGCAGGAATCCGGGACAGATCCAAGAGACCCAGTACTTC.

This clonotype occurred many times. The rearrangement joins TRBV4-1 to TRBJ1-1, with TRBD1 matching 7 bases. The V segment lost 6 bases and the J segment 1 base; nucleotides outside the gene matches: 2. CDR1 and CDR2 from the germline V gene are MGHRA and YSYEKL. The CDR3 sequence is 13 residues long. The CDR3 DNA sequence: TGCGCCAGCAGGACAGGGCGGAACACTGAAGCTTTCTTT. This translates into CASRTGRNTEAFF.

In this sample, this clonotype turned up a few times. This CDR3 reads CASSLLNTIYF. The CDR3 coding sequence is TGTGCCAGCAGCTTGCTGAACACCATATATTTT. The chain is built from TRBV7-9 and TRBJ1-3; no clear D. CDR1 is SEHNR, CDR2 FQNEAQ, per germline (reference sequence). V was trimmed by 3 bases and J by 7 bases, leaving 4 bases between them. This CDR3 spans 11 amino acids.

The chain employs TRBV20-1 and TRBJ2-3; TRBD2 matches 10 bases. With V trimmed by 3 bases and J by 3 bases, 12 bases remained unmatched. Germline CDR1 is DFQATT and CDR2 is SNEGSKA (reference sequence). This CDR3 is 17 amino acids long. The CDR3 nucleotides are TGCAGTGCTAGGGGCGCTGAGGGAGCGGGAGGGACAGATACGCAGTATTTT. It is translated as CSARGAEGAGGTDTQYF.

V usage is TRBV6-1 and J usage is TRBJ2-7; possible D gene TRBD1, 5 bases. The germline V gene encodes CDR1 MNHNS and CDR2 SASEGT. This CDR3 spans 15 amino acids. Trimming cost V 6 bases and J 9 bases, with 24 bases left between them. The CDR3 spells CASSDLGDYLRGQYF. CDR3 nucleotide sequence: TGTGCCAGCAGCGATCTAGGGGATTACCTACGAGGGCAGTACTTC.

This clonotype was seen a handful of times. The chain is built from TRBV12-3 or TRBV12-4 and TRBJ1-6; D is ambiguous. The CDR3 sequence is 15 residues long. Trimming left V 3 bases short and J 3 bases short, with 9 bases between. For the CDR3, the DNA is TGTGCCAGCAGTTTGGACCTACACTATAATTCACCCCTCCACTTT. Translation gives CASSLDLHYNSPLHF.

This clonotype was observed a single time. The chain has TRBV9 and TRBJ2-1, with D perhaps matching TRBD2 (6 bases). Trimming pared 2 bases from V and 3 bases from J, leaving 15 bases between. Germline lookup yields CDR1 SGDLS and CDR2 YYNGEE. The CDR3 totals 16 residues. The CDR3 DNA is TGTGCCAGCAGCGTGTCTGGTCTAGCGTACTACAATGAGCAGTTCTTC. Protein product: CASSVSGLAYYNEQFF.

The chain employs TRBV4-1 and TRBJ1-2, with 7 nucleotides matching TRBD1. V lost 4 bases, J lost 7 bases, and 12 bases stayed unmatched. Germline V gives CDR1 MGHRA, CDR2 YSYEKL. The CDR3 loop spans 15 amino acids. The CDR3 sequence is CASSRSTWTGGGYTF. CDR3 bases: TGCGCCAGCAGCCGCTCTACTTGGACAGGAGGTGGCTACACCTTC.

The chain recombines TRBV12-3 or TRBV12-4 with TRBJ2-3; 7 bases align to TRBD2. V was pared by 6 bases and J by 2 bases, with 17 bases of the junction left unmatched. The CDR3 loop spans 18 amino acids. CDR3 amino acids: CASRPLKLQRDYTDTQYF. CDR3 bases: TGTGCCAGCAGGCCCCTGAAACTACAGCGGGATTACACAGATACGCAGTATTTT.

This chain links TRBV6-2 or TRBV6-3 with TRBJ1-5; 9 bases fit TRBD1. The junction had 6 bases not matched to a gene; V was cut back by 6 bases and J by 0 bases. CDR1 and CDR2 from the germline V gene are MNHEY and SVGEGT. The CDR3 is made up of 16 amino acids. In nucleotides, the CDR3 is TGTGCCAGCAGGCGATCGACAGGGGGTAGCAATCAGCCCCAGCATTTT. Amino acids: CASRRSTGGSNQPQHF.

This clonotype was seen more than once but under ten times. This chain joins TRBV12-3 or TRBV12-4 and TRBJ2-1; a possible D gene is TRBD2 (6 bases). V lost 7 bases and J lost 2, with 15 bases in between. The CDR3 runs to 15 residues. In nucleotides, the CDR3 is TGTGCCAGCAACGCGGGGACGGTTACCTACAATGAGCAGTTCTTC. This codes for CASNAGTVTYNEQFF.

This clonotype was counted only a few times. The CDR3 protein is CASSLQDTVNSPLHF. The CDR3 DNA is TGTGCCAGCAGCCTCCAGGACACTGTTAATTCACCCCTCCACTTT. This rearrangement joins TRBV7-9 to TRBJ1-6, with D possibly TRBD1 on 5 matching bases. This CDR3 is 15 amino acids long. The germline CDR1 and CDR2 sequences are SEHNR and FQNEAQ (reference sequence). Trimming left V 5 bases short and J 6 bases short, with 14 bases between.

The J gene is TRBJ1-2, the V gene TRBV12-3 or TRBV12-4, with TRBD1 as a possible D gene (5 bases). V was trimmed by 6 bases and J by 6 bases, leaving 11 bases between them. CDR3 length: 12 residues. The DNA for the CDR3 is TGTGCCAGCAGGGGGCAGTTCGATGGCTACACCTTC. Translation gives CASRGQFDGYTF.